This T cell receptor beta chain was documented in a study of T cell repertoires in cytomegalovirus infection. Study as a whole: An indication of both CMV infection and matching HLA type came from public TCR beta signatures.

TCRdb ran MiXCR on the reads and lists one entry per CDR3 protein. This table has about 830,000 distinct CDR3 sequences, approximately 30% appearing once. The CDR3 contains 14 residues. Germline loops: CDR1 MGHDK, CDR2 SYGVNS. The V end lost 1 base, the J end lost 7 bases, and 8 bases lay between the germline ends. At least ten counts were recorded for this clonotype. Its matching antigen is unknown. Material: cultured CD8+ T cells from PBMCs, obtained from culture after CMV antigen stimulation. This sequence joins TRBV25-1 and TRBJ1-6; TRBD1 might be the D (5 bases). The TCR comes from a human donor in good health (CMV status not recorded). Some clones in this sample may be carry-over from other donors' samples. The CDR3 loop is CASSEWDGNSPLHF. Here the CDR3 DNA reads TGTGCCAGCAGTGAATGGGACGGCAATTCACCCCTCCACTTT.